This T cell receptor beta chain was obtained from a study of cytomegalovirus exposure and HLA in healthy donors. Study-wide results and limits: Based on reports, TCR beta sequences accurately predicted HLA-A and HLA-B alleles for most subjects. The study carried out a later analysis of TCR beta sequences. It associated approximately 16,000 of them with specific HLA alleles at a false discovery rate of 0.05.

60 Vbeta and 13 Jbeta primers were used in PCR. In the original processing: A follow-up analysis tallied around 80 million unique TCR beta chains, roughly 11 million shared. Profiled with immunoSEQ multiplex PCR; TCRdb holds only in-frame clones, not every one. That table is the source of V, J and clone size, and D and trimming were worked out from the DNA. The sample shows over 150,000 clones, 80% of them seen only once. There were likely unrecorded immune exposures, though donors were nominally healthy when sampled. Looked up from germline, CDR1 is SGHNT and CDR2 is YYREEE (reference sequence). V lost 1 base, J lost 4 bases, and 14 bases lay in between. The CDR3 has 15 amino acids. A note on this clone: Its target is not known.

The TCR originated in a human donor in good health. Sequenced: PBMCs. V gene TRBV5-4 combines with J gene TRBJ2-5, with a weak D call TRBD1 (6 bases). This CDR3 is CASSLKGRGVETQYF. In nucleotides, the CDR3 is TGTGCCAGCAGCTTGAAGGGCAGGGGAGTAGAGACCCAGTACTTC.